These T cell receptor beta chains were read from a single sample in a study of regulatory T cells in long-lasting Graves disease. TCRdb analysed the multiplex PCR reads with MiXCR anew, one entry per CDR3 protein. This table has some 430,000 distinct CDR3 sequences, 20% to 25% appearing once. The sequenced sample was peripheral blood mononuclear cells (PBMCs), obtained when the disease was refractory, from a patient treated with antithyroid drugs. The receptor source for this set is a female donor with Graves disease. Both conserved end residues are part of each CDR3. The order of the fields is CDR3 protein, CDR3 DNA, D gene, J gene, clone size, V gene. D genes are given only for firm matches. Clone size is shown for a subset of rows, as once, few, many or a class of expanded clone.

CDR3 protein: CASSSGKEAKNIQYF
CDR3 DNA: TGTGCCAGCAGCTCGGGAAAAGAGGCCAAAAACATTCAGTACTTC
D gene: NA
J gene: TRBJ2-4
clone size: NA
V gene: TRBV5-4

CDR3 protein: CSVRDSLNTEAFF
CDR3 DNA: TGCAGTGTACGGGACAGCTTGAACACTGAAGCTTTCTTT
D gene: TRBD1
J gene: TRBJ1-1
clone size: few
V gene: TRBV20-1

CDR3 protein: CASSYSRTSGEETQYF
CDR3 DNA: TGTGCCAGCAGTTACTCCAGGACTAGCGGGGAGGAGACCCAGTACTTC
D gene: TRBD2
J gene: TRBJ2-5
clone size: NA
V gene: TRBV6-2/TRBV6-3

CDR3 protein: CASGLDSETQYF
CDR3 DNA: TGTGCTAGTGGTTTGGACTCGGAGACCCAGTACTTC
D gene: NA
J gene: TRBJ2-5
clone size: few
V gene: TRBV12-5

CDR3 protein: CAGRTIGTSDGYTF
CDR3 DNA: TGTGCCGGCAGAACGATCGGGACTTCGGATGGCTACACCTTC
D gene: NA
J gene: TRBJ1-2
clone size: NA
V gene: TRBV5-5

CDR3 protein: CASSSDREVTEAFF
CDR3 DNA: TGCGCCAGCAGTTCTGACAGGGAGGTCACTGAAGCTTTCTTT
D gene: TRBD1
J gene: TRBJ1-1
clone size: NA
V gene: TRBV4-3

CDR3 protein: CASTLEGQSNQPQHF
CDR3 DNA: TGTGCCAGCACTTTAGAGGGGCAGAGCAATCAGCCCCAGCATTTT
D gene: NA
J gene: TRBJ1-5
clone size: many
V gene: TRBV12-3/TRBV12-4

CDR3 protein: CASSRPGQGFGGYTF
CDR3 DNA: TGTGCCAGCAGCCGACCTGGACAGGGGTTCGGTGGCTACACCTTC
D gene: TRBD1
J gene: TRBJ1-2
clone size: NA
V gene: TRBV3-1

CDR3 protein: CASSVDRAMNTEAFF
CDR3 DNA: TGTGCCAGCAGCGTAGACAGGGCTATGAACACTGAAGCTTTCTTT
D gene: NA
J gene: TRBJ1-1
clone size: NA
V gene: TRBV9

CDR3 protein: CASSAVSGELFF
CDR3 DNA: TGTGCCAGCAGCGCAGTATCCGGGGAGCTGTTTTTT
D gene: NA
J gene: TRBJ2-2
clone size: NA
V gene: TRBV9